These 19 T cell receptor beta chains were all obtained from the same sample, sequenced in a study of CD8 T cells in Susac syndrome. With random hexamers, roughly 0.45 to 1 ug RNA was reverse transcribed. Each CDR3 protein gets one entry after TCRdb re-called the immunoSEQ multiplex PCR reads with MiXCR. The table shows around 120,000 distinct CDR3 sequences, with roughly 93% occurring only once. Material for sequencing was CD4+ T cells from PBMCs. The receptors here all came from a human donor with multiple sclerosis.

The genes are TRBV12-3 or TRBV12-4 and TRBJ2-7, with D perhaps TRBD1 or TRBD2 (5 bases each). Trimming removed 3 bases at V and 6 bases at J, with 15 bases between. This CDR3 is 14 amino acids long. CDR3 region: CASSLGEGAREQYF. Here the CDR3 DNA reads TGTGCCAGCAGTTTGGGAGAAGGGGCACGCGAGCAGTACTTC.

V is TRBV7-3 and J is TRBJ2-1; D may be TRBD1 (6 bases). In germline, CDR1 is SGHTA, CDR2 FQGTGA. Deletions cut 3 bases from V and 5 bases from J, with 11 bases between. This CDR3 region has 14 residues. The CDR3 region is CASSFVGADNEQFF. DNA for the CDR3: TGTGCCAGCAGCTTCGTGGGGGCCGACAATGAGCAGTTCTTC.

The chain employs TRBV5-6 and TRBJ1-5; TRBD1 agrees at 7 bases. The trim removed 4 bases at V and 3 bases at J, leaving 7 bases unmatched. The CDR3 has 15 residues. CDR1 and CDR2 from the germline V gene are SGHDT and YYEEEE. The DNA of the CDR3 is TGTGCCAGCAGCCGCCGGGACAGATACAATCAGCCCCAGCATTTT. The encoded protein is CASSRRDRYNQPQHF.

The chain employs TRBV12-3 or TRBV12-4 and TRBJ1-2; TRBD1 agrees at 9 bases. The CDR3 length is 15 residues. V gave up 7 bases and J gave up 8 bases; unmatched junction bases: 14. The CDR3 DNA reads as TGTGCCAGCACCCTGTCGGGACAGGGTAAGGCGGGCTACACCTTC. This translates into CASTLSGQGKAGYTF.

The chain is built from TRBV27 and TRBJ1-6; 9 positions match TRBD1. Trimming cost V 5 bases and J 9 bases; bases outside gene matches: 8. Per germline, CDR1 MNHEY and CDR2 SMNVEV (reference sequence). The CDR3 extends over 15 amino acids. This CDR3 is CASSPLTGGGSPLHF. CDR3 bases: TGTGCCAGCAGTCCGCTTACAGGGGGCGGTTCACCCCTCCACTTT.

This chain links TRBV15 with TRBJ1-4; D might be TRBD1 (5 bases). The CDR3 sequence is 15 residues long. Per the germline V gene, CDR1 is LNHNV and CDR2 is YYDKDF (reference sequence). The V end was cut by 5 bases, the J end by 7 bases, with 17 bases between. The DNA of the CDR3 is TGTGCCACCAGCCCAAGGACCCTTAGGGGTGAAAAACTGTTTTTT. As protein: CATSPRTLRGEKLFF.

The CDR3, as DNA: TGCAGTGCTAGTAGTGGACTAGCGGGGACCGAGCAGTTCTTC. Residues: CSASSGLAGTEQFF. The genes are TRBV20-1 and TRBJ2-1; 12 bases align to TRBD2. CDR3 size: 14 residues. The germline V gene has CDR1 DFQATT and CDR2 SNEGSKA (reference sequence). V gave up 3 bases and J gave up 10 bases; unmatched junction bases: 7.

The CDR3 DNA reads TGTGCCTGGAGTGTATCAGGGGGCTATGGCTACACCTTC. Translation: CAWSVSGGYGYTF. The chain has TRBV30 and TRBJ1-2; 7 positions agree with TRBD1. Looked up from germline, CDR1 is GTSNPN and CDR2 is SVGIG (reference sequence). V was clipped by 0 bases and J by 4 bases; unmatched bases: 2. The CDR3 totals 13 residues.

J is TRBJ2-7 and V is TRBV23-1; possible D gene TRBD2, 6 bases. TRBV23-1 is an ORF for which the function is uncertain. The ends were cut back, 3 bases at V and 4 bases at J, with 10 bases in the middle. The CDR3 runs to 13 residues. CDR3 loop: CASSQEGPYEQYF. In DNA form, the CDR3 reads TGCGCCAGCAGTCAGGAGGGGCCTTACGAGCAGTACTTC.

The genes are TRBV6-5 and TRBJ1-5; D is uncertain. Trimming took 7 bases from V and 5 from J, leaving 12 bases between them. The CDR3 is made up of 13 amino acids. Germline-derived CDR1 and CDR2 are MNHEY and SVGAGI. CDR3 DNA: TGTGCCAGCATGACGGGAAGGGATCAGCCCCAGCATTTT. It specifies CASMTGRDQPQHF.

This chain links TRBV2 with TRBJ1-3; 9 positions match TRBD1. After removal of 6 bases from V and 4 bases from J, the junction contained 1 base not matched to a gene. The CDR3 is 13 residues long. From germline, CDR1 is SNHLY and CDR2 FYNNEI. The DNA for the CDR3 is TGTGCCAGCAGACAGGGGGCGGGAAACACCATATATTTT. Residues: CASRQGAGNTIYF.

The CDR3 reads CASSLVMQREQFF. CDR3 nucleotide sequence: TGTGCCAGCAGCCTTGTAATGCAGAGAGAGCAGTTCTTC. The genes are TRBV5-4 and TRBJ2-1; D gene uncertain. V lost 4 bases and J lost 10, with 15 bases in between. This CDR3 has 13 residues. Germline loops: CDR1 SGHNT, CDR2 YYREEE (reference sequence).

This clonotype has a single count. The chain carries TRBV6-5 and TRBJ1-1, with D uncertain. Trimming took 2 bases from V and 11 from J, leaving 15 bases between them. The CDR3 extends over 13 amino acids. Germline values: CDR1 MNHEY, CDR2 SVGAGI. The CDR3 loop is CASSYEGRSRAFF. The DNA for the CDR3 is TGTGCCAGCAGTTACGAGGGAAGATCTCGGGCTTTCTTT.

The chain combines TRBV30 with TRBJ2-6; tentatively, D is TRBD1 (6 bases). This CDR3 contains 12 residues. Between the trimmed V and J ends, which lost 5 bases and 5 bases, there was a span of 7 bases. Germline CDR1 and CDR2: GTSNPN and SVGIG (reference sequence). CDR3 loop: CAWDRRANVLTF. The CDR3 region has the DNA TGTGCCTGGGACAGGCGGGCCAACGTCCTGACTTTC.

The chain uses TRBV29-1 and TRBJ1-1, with D possibly matching TRBD1 (6 bases). Trimming left V 1 base short and J 11 bases short, with 11 bases between. The CDR3 is 11 residues long. Per the germline V gene, CDR1 is SQVTM and CDR2 is ANQGSEA. The CDR3 bases are TGCAGCGTTGAAGCGGGGGCGCGGGCTTTCTTT. Its protein product is CSVEAGARAFF.

The V call is TRBV12-3 or TRBV12-4, the J call TRBJ1-2; D perhaps matches TRBD1 (5 bases). The CDR3 consists of 14 residues. V was clipped by 6 bases and J by 8 bases, with 19 bases between them. CDR3 DNA sequence: TGTGCCAGCAGCCTGGGGGTGCATCCCCTGGGCTACACCTTC. Translating gives CASSLGVHPLGYTF.

V and J are TRBV4-2 and TRBJ2-3, with 9 positions matching TRBD2. Germline V gene data show CDR1 as LGHNA and CDR2 as YNFKEQ. CDR3 size: 13 residues. The J segment lost 10 bases and the V segment lost 1 base, leaving 3 bases of the junction unmatched. The CDR3 DNA reads TGTGCCAGCAGCCAAGCTCTAGCGGGGTCGCAGTATTTT. Protein sequence: CASSQALAGSQYF.

V and J are TRBV3-1 and TRBJ2-5; no definite D call. V was clipped by 0 bases and J by 3 bases, with 14 bases between them. CDR3 length: 16 amino acids. Germline CDR1 LGHDT, CDR2 YNNKEL (reference sequence). CDR3 in amino acids: CASSQDSGQGKETQYF. The CDR3 DNA follows: TGTGCCAGCAGCCAAGACTCCGGCCAAGGCAAAGAGACCCAGTACTTC.

The chain combines TRBV12-3 or TRBV12-4 with TRBJ2-1; D unresolved. Deletions cut 3 bases from V and 5 bases from J, with 17 bases between. The CDR3 length is 16 residues. The CDR3 bases are TGTGCCAGCAGTTTGATGCCCCCCTCGGCCAACAATGAGCAGTTCTTC. Protein: CASSLMPPSANNEQFF.